What follows is one T cell receptor beta chain and its context. Unique molecular identifiers were built into the TCRbeta library. TCRdb re-called the PCR reads with MiXCR, one entry per CDR3 protein. The sample yields under 350,000 distinct CDR3 sequences, about 10% seen once. This entry is derived from a study of T-cell reconstitution after alpha-beta-depleted transplantation in children. Germline CDR1 SNHLY, CDR2 FYNNEI. Trimming removed 6 bases from V and 7 bases from J, with 6 bases in between. CDR3 length: 11 residues. Sequencing used PBMCs from the stem cell graft donor, obtained from the stem cell graft. The chain joins TRBV2 to TRBJ1-4; D is undetermined. The origin of this receptor is a human donor who donated a stem cell graft to a child with SCID. The CDR3 bases are TGTGCCAGCAGGTTACCTGAAAAACTGTTTTTT. Residues: CASRLPEKLFF.